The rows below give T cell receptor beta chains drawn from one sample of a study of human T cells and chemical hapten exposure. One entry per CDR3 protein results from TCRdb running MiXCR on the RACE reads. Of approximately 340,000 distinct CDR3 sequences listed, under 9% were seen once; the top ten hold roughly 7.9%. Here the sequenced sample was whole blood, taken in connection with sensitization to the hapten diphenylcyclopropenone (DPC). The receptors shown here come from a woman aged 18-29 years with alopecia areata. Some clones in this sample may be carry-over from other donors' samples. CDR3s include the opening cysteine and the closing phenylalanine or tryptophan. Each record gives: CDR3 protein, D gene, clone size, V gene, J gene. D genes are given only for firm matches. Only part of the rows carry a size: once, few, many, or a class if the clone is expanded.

cdr3_aa: CASSQTSGGGDEQFF
d_call: TRBD2
clone_size: many
v_call: TRBV3-1
j_call: TRBJ2-1

cdr3_aa: CAISSTGTDSYNEQFF
d_call: TRBD1
clone_size: few
v_call: TRBV10-3
j_call: TRBJ2-1

cdr3_aa: CASSYSIENTEAFF
d_call: NA
clone_size: few
v_call: TRBV6-2/TRBV6-3
j_call: TRBJ1-1

cdr3_aa: CASSLSSGNYNSPLHF
d_call: NA
clone_size: many
v_call: TRBV7-8
j_call: TRBJ1-6

cdr3_aa: CASSQDRLAGGLTDTQYF
d_call: TRBD2
clone_size: many
v_call: TRBV4-3
j_call: TRBJ2-3

cdr3_aa: CASSTTGDWNQPQHF
d_call: TRBD1
clone_size: many
v_call: TRBV28
j_call: TRBJ1-5

cdr3_aa: CASSPGQAVGEQYF
d_call: TRBD1
clone_size: few
v_call: TRBV5-5
j_call: TRBJ2-7

cdr3_aa: CASSFLGGSGNTIYF
d_call: NA
clone_size: many
v_call: TRBV7-8
j_call: TRBJ1-3

cdr3_aa: CSVGGVSYNEQFF
d_call: NA
clone_size: many
v_call: TRBV29-1
j_call: TRBJ2-1

cdr3_aa: CSTITGTSGGGTDTQYF
d_call: TRBD2
clone_size: NA
v_call: TRBV20-1
j_call: TRBJ2-3

cdr3_aa: CASSGRDKTEAFF
d_call: NA
clone_size: few
v_call: TRBV6-5
j_call: TRBJ1-1

cdr3_aa: CASSLHNPRTESYEQYF
d_call: NA
clone_size: many
v_call: TRBV6-5
j_call: TRBJ2-7

cdr3_aa: CASSYSTGENTEAFF
d_call: TRBD1
clone_size: few
v_call: TRBV6-5
j_call: TRBJ1-1

cdr3_aa: CASSLAISNEQFF
d_call: NA
clone_size: few
v_call: TRBV3-1
j_call: TRBJ2-1

cdr3_aa: CASSQGGPAPQETQYF
d_call: NA
clone_size: many
v_call: TRBV4-1
j_call: TRBJ2-5

cdr3_aa: CASSLGGLIRNTQYF
d_call: NA
clone_size: few
v_call: TRBV12-3/TRBV12-4
j_call: TRBJ2-3

cdr3_aa: CASSSRAAGANVLTF
d_call: NA
clone_size: many
v_call: TRBV25-1
j_call: TRBJ2-6

cdr3_aa: CASSPQGNYYGYTF
d_call: NA
clone_size: few
v_call: TRBV11-2
j_call: TRBJ1-2

cdr3_aa: CASSPLSGANVLTF
d_call: NA
clone_size: many
v_call: TRBV5-1
j_call: TRBJ2-6

cdr3_aa: CASTWGSGGPYEQYF
d_call: TRBD2
clone_size: many
v_call: TRBV7-2
j_call: TRBJ2-7

cdr3_aa: CASSPTGINTEAFF
d_call: TRBD1
clone_size: NA
v_call: TRBV18
j_call: TRBJ1-1

cdr3_aa: CSASDQYNSPLHF
d_call: NA
clone_size: few
v_call: TRBV20-1
j_call: TRBJ1-6

cdr3_aa: CASSLRMGRSTDTQYF
d_call: NA
clone_size: few
v_call: TRBV5-1
j_call: TRBJ2-3

cdr3_aa: CASSIAGALYNEQFF
d_call: TRBD2
clone_size: NA
v_call: TRBV7-2
j_call: TRBJ2-1

cdr3_aa: CASSFQNTDTQYF
d_call: NA
clone_size: many
v_call: TRBV12-3/TRBV12-4
j_call: TRBJ2-3

cdr3_aa: CASRAGGANTEAFF
d_call: NA
clone_size: few
v_call: TRBV6-6
j_call: TRBJ1-1

cdr3_aa: CASSLNTNRGTGELFF
d_call: TRBD1
clone_size: few
v_call: TRBV7-3
j_call: TRBJ2-2

cdr3_aa: CASSQDLAAGANVLTF
d_call: NA
clone_size: NA
v_call: TRBV4-2
j_call: TRBJ2-6